This TCR beta chain derives from a study of CD8 T cells in ankylosing spondylitis. Using quantitative 5'-RACE with molecular barcodes, the authors made TCR beta libraries. One entry per CDR3 protein results from TCRdb running MiXCR on the 5' RACE reads. The sample lists 200,000 to 300,000 distinct CDR3 sequences, roughly 8.2% occurring once. CDR3 length equals 15 residues. Germline CDR1 SGHKS, CDR2 YYEKEE (reference sequence). Trimming removed 4 bases from V and 0 bases from J; junction bases left unmatched: 4. This clonotype was picked up many times. Its antigen is unidentified. Overall study results and limits: In the blood and synovial fluid of reactive arthritis, some motif variants had been previously reported. Relatively rare in peripheral blood, disease-linked clones were also CD8+. Matched ankylosing spondylitis synovial fluid reportedly showed significant enrichment of disease-linked clones.

The rearrangement uses TRBV5-5 and TRBJ1-5, with 7 nucleotides matching TRBD1. The source material was blood, either unsorted or a sorted T cell fraction (not recorded which). The TCR comes from a female donor with ankylosing spondylitis or in good health (not recorded which). CDR3 DNA sequence: TGTGCCAGCAGCCGGACAGGCTATAGCAATCAGCCCCAGCATTTT. Protein: CASSRTGYSNQPQHF.